The rows below give T cell receptor beta chains drawn from one sample of a study of T cell changes during pregnancy in multiple sclerosis. Using immunoSEQ multiplex PCR, the repertoire was profiled, and TCRdb retains in-frame clones only, with some absent. This table holds approximately 65,000 clones, around 96% found once. Sequenced material: CD8+ T cells from peripheral blood mononuclear cells, taken after pregnancy. The receptors stem from a female donor with multiple sclerosis, enrolled in a pregnancy study. CDR3s include the opening cysteine and the closing phenylalanine or tryptophan. D genes are given only for firm matches. Size is omitted from some rows. Given values are once, few, many or a class for expanded clones.

CASRDTDLNTEAFF	TGTGCCAGCAGAGATACAGATTTGAACACTGAAGCTTTCTTT	NA	TRBV28	TRBJ1-1	NA
CASSLVGAWETQYF	TGTGCCAGCAGCTTAGTGGGAGCCTGGGAGACCCAGTACTTC	NA	TRBV7-9	TRBJ2-5	NA
CASSSGGLNYGYTF	TGCGCCAGCAGCAGTGGCGGGCTTAACTATGGCTACACCTTC	NA	TRBV4-1	TRBJ1-2	NA
CASSFGTSGRTDTGELFF	TGCGCCAGCAGCTTCGGGACTAGCGGGAGGACCGACACCGGGGAGCTGTTTTTT	NA	TRBV5-1	TRBJ2-2	TRBD2
CASSIAGRGGDEQYF	TGTGCCAGTAGTATCGCGGGGAGAGGGGGCGACGAGCAGTACTTC	NA	TRBV19	TRBJ2-7	NA
CASSFGANTEAFF	TGTGCCAGCAGTTTTGGGGCGAACACTGAAGCTTTCTTT	NA	TRBV27	TRBJ1-1	NA
CASSLYYRPDHYGYTF	TGTGCCAGCAGTTTATACTACCGCCCAGATCACTATGGCTACACCTTC	NA	TRBV27	TRBJ1-2	NA
CASSGRDSHNEQFF	TGTGCCAGCAGCGGCCGGGACTCCCACAATGAGCAGTTCTTC	once	TRBV9	TRBJ2-1	NA
CASSFWGDTEAFF	TGTGCCAGCAGCTTTTGGGGGGACACTGAAGCTTTCTTT	NA	TRBV7-8	TRBJ1-1	NA
CASSPPLRGGGSYNEQFF	TGTGCCAGCAGCCCGCCCCTCAGGGGTGGAGGCTCCTACAATGAGCAGTTCTTC	NA	TRBV13	TRBJ2-1	NA
CASSTLDRDGNTIYF	TGTGCCAGCAGCACCCTTGACAGGGACGGAAACACCATATATTTT	NA	TRBV5-5	TRBJ1-3	TRBD1
CASSPSSEQFF	TGTGCCAGCAGTCCTAGCAGTGAGCAGTTCTTC	NA	TRBV28	TRBJ2-1	NA
CASTADSQSGNTIYF	TGTGCCAGTACCGCGGACAGTCAATCTGGAAACACCATATATTTT	NA	TRBV19	TRBJ1-3	NA
CASSPPVLSGNTIYF	TGTGCCAGCAGTCCCCCCGTACTTTCTGGAAACACCATATATTTT	NA	TRBV28	TRBJ1-3	NA
CASSITSGSGYEQFF	TGTGCCAGCAGCATTACGAGCGGGAGTGGGTATGAGCAGTTCTTC	NA	TRBV9	TRBJ2-1	TRBD2
CASSQEGQGIYEQYF	TGCGCCAGCAGCCAAGAGGGACAGGGTATCTACGAGCAGTACTTC	NA	TRBV4-3	TRBJ2-7	TRBD1
CASSDENSNEQFF	TGTGCCAGCAGCGATGAAAACTCCAATGAGCAGTTCTTC	NA	TRBV5-5	TRBJ2-1	NA
CASSKECRRENHNEQFF	TGTGCCAGCAGCAAAGAGTGTCGGCGGGAGAATCACAATGAGCAGTTCTTC	NA	TRBV21-1	TRBJ2-1	NA
CASSLATGQAYYEQYF	TGTGCCAGCAGCTTAGCGACGGGACAGGCCTACTACGAGCAGTACTTC	NA	TRBV7-2	TRBJ2-7	TRBD1
CASSLGASLNLKTQYF	TGTGCCAGCAGTTTAGGAGCAAGCCTTAACTTAAAGACCCAGTACTTC	NA	TRBV28	TRBJ2-5	NA
CATSREEPTSGNEQFF	TGTGCCACCAGCAGAGAGGAACCTACCTCCGGGAATGAGCAGTTCTTC	NA	TRBV15	TRBJ2-1	NA
CASRPGRGFYEQYF	TGTGCCAGCAGGCCTGGTAGGGGGTTCTACGAGCAGTACTTC	NA	TRBV27	TRBJ2-7	NA
CASSQTSGLAKNIQYF	TGTGCCAGCAGCCAAACTAGCGGATTAGCCAAAAACATTCAGTACTTC	NA	TRBV14	TRBJ2-4	TRBD2
CASSRGATGELFF	TGTGCCAGCAGCAGAGGAGCCACCGGGGAGCTGTTTTTT	NA	TRBV25-1	TRBJ2-2	NA
CASSDAGVPGEQYF	TGCGCCAGCAGCGATGCGGGAGTCCCAGGCGAGCAGTACTTC	NA	TRBV10-1	TRBJ2-7	TRBD2
CASSDKMTGHLSYEQYF	TGTGCCAGCAGTGACAAGATGACAGGTCATTTATCCTACGAGCAGTACTTC	NA	TRBV28	TRBJ2-7	NA
CAWSETSGTDTQYF	TGTGCCTGGAGTGAGACTAGCGGTACAGATACGCAGTATTTT	NA	TRBV30	TRBJ2-3	TRBD2
CASSPGTGSSYEQYF	TGTGCCAGCAGCCCCGGGACAGGGAGCTCCTACGAGCAGTACTTC	NA	TRBV7-9	TRBJ2-7	TRBD1
CASSVEGGANTEAFF	TGTGCCAGCAGCGTAGAGGGGGGGGCGAACACTGAAGCTTTCTTT	NA	TRBV9	TRBJ1-1	NA
CASSLANTDTQYF	TGTGCCAGCAGCTTAGCCAACACAGATACGCAGTATTTT	once	TRBV7-9	TRBJ2-3	NA
CASSLAAAGIEQFF	TGTGCCAGCAGTTTAGCTGCGGCGGGTATTGAGCAGTTCTTC	NA	TRBV27	TRBJ2-1	NA
CATSRRTTEQFF	TGTGCCACCAGCAGAAGAACAACCGAGCAGTTCTTC	NA	TRBV15	TRBJ2-1	NA
CAIGKREGTDTQYF	TGTGCCATCGGCAAGCGGGAGGGCACAGATACGCAGTATTTT	NA	TRBV10-3	TRBJ2-3	TRBD2
CASSVEGQAYNEQFF	TGTGCCAGCAGCGTTGAGGGACAGGCATACAATGAGCAGTTCTTC	NA	TRBV9	TRBJ2-1	TRBD1
CASSQVRGGNQPQHF	TGCGCCAGCAGCCAAGTCCGAGGAGGCAATCAGCCCCAGCATTTT	NA	TRBV4-1	TRBJ1-5	NA
CASTITRAPDTQYF	TGTGCCAGCACCATCACCAGGGCTCCAGATACGCAGTATTTT	NA	TRBV6-6	TRBJ2-3	NA
CASSDRGWDTEAFF	TGTGCCAGTAGTGATCGGGGATGGGACACTGAAGCTTTCTTT	NA	TRBV19	TRBJ1-1	NA
CASSPSRTGFLTDTQYF	TGTGCCAGCAGTCCTTCCCGGACAGGGTTCTTGACAGATACGCAGTATTTT	NA	TRBV27	TRBJ2-3	TRBD1
CASSYQGGDYNEQFF	TGTGCCAGCAGCTATCAAGGGGGAGACTACAATGAGCAGTTCTTC	once	TRBV5-4	TRBJ2-1	NA
CASGLAANEQFF	TGTGCCAGCGGACTAGCTGCCAATGAGCAGTTCTTC	NA	TRBV2	TRBJ2-1	TRBD2
CASITGLVDNEQFF	TGTGCCAGCATTACGGGTCTCGTGGACAATGAGCAGTTCTTC	NA	TRBV6-1	TRBJ2-1	NA
CASSPFPLQGDEQYF	TGTGCCAGCAGCCCCTTTCCTTTACAGGGGGACGAGCAGTACTTC	once	TRBV4-2	TRBJ2-7	TRBD1
CASSLVVGTSGSYNEQFF	TGCGCCAGCAGCTTGGTCGTCGGGACTAGCGGGAGCTACAATGAGCAGTTCTTC	NA	TRBV5-1	TRBJ2-1	TRBD2
CASSSGGYEQFF	TGTGCCAGCAGCAGTGGGGGCTATGAGCAGTTCTTC	once	TRBV5-6	TRBJ2-1	NA